The present entry profiles one TCR beta chain with its context. This record comes from a study of blood T cell repertoires in COVID-19. Overall study context: Material from acute and convalescent COVID-19 was sourced from the United States, Italy and Spain. PBMCs, B-cell-depleted T cells, or T cells were the source of the cDNA or gDNA that made up the material.

In the original workflow: Amplification with reference gene primers provided the estimates of nucleated cell counts. Assay: immunoSEQ multiplex PCR; the TCRdb copy retains only in-frame clones and omits some. V, J and clone size reflect that table, while D and trimming were determined from the DNA. The profile shows around 93,000 clones, 77% of them singletons. Germline CDR1 and CDR2: SGHTA and FQGTGA. V shed 5 bases, J shed 2 bases, and the junction held 9 bases outside the gene matches. The CDR3 has 16 amino acids. The sample comprised peripheral blood. This sequence originates from a woman older than 75 with acute or convalescent COVID-19. This chain connects TRBV7-3 to TRBJ2-3; TRBD1 matches at 8 bases. The chain's CDR3 is CASSRTGTGYTDTQYF. The CDR3 nucleotides read TGTGCCAGCAGCCGGACCGGGACAGGCTACACAGATACGCAGTATTTT.